This TCR beta chain was identified in a study of breast tumors, draining lymph nodes, adjacent tissues. CDR1 is SNHLY and CDR2 is FYNNEI in the germline V gene. Including both end residues, the CDR3 is 19 amino acids long. Samples came from axillary lymph nodes draining the breast cancer. Broader study findings: Compared with basal-like, luminal-like tumors shared significantly more repertoire with nontumor tissue. Tumor T cell lymph node origin was a supported hypothesis, not proven.

TCRdb reprocessed the multiplex PCR reads via MiXCR and lists one record per CDR3 protein. The sample has 200,000 or so distinct CDR3 sequences, approximately 31% seen once. Notes on this clonotype: As yet, its antigen is unknown. It is unclear where the CDR3 begins or ends on the DNA, so no DNA is shown, and the CDR3 is as TCRdb lists it.

Specimen: axillary lymph node tissue. The chain combines TRBV2 with TRBJ1-2. The sequence derives from a female donor with breast cancer. Some clones in this sample may be carry-over from other donors' samples. The CDR3 loop is CASIQRDVYEQYFGPGYTF.